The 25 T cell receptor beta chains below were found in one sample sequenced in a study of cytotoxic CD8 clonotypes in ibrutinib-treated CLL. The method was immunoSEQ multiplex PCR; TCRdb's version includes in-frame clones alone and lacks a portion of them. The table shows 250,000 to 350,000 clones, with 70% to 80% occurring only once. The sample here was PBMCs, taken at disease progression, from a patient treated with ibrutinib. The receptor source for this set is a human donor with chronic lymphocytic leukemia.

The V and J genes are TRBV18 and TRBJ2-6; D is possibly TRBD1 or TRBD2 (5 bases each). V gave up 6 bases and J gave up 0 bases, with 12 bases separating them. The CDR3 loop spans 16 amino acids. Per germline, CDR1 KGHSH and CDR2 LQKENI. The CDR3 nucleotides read TGTGCCAGCTCCAGAGGGGCGGCCTCTGGGGCCAACGTCCTGACTTTC. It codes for CASSRGAASGANVLTF.

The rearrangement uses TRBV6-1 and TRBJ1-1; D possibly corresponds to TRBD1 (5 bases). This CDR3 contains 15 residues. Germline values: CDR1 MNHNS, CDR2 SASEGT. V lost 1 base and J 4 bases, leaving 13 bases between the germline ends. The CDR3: CASSEEGVGSTEAFF. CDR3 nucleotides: TGTGCCAGCAGTGAAGAAGGGGTAGGGAGCACTGAAGCTTTCTTT.

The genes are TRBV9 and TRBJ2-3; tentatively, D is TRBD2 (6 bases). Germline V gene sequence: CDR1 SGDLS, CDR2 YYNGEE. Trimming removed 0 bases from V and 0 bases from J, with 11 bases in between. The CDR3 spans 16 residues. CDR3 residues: CASSVGGDASTDTQYF. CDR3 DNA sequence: TGTGCCAGCAGCGTAGGCGGGGACGCTAGCACAGATACGCAGTATTTT.

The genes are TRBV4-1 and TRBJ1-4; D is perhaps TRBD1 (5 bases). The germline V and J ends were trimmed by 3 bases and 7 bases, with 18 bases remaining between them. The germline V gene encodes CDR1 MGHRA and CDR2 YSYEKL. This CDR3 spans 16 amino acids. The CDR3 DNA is TGCGCCAGCAGCCAGGAACCGGGGCAGAACCCTGAAAAACTGTTTTTT. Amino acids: CASSQEPGQNPEKLFF.

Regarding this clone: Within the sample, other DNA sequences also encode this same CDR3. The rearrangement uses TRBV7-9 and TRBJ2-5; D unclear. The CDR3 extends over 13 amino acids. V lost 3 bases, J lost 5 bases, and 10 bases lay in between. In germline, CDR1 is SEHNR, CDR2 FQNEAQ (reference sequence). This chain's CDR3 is CASSFGGVETQYF. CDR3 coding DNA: TGTGCCAGCAGCTTTGGTGGGGTGGAGACCCAGTACTTC.

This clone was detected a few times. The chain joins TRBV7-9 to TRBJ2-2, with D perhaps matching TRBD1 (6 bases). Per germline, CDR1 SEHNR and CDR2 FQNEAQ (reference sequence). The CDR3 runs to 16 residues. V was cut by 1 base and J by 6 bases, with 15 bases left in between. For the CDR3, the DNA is TGTGCCAGCAGCTTAGTTGCAACAGGGCTCCCCGGGGAGCTGTTTTTT. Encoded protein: CASSLVATGLPGELFF.

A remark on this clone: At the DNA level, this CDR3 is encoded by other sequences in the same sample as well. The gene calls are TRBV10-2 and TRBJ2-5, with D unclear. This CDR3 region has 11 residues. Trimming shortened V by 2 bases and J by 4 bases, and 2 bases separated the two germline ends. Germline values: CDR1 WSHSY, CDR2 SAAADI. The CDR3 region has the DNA TGCGCCAGCAGTGAGACAGAGACCCAGTACTTC. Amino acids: CASSETETQYF.

The CDR3 DNA sequence: TGTGCCAGCAGCCCACAGGGGCGTTTACTTGTGGAGCAGTACTTC. Protein product: CASSPQGRLLVEQYF. The chain couples TRBV11-2 to TRBJ2-7, with 7 positions matching TRBD1. There are 15 residues in the CDR3. Trimming took 5 bases from V and 7 from J; bases not matched to a gene: 14. CDR1 and CDR2 from the germline V gene are SGHAT and FQNNGV.

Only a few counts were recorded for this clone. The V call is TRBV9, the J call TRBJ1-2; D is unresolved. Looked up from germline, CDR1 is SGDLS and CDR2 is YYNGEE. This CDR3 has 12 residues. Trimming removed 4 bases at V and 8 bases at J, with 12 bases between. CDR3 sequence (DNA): TGTGCCAGCAGCCTAGGATGGCAAGGCTACACCTTC. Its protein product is CASSLGWQGYTF.

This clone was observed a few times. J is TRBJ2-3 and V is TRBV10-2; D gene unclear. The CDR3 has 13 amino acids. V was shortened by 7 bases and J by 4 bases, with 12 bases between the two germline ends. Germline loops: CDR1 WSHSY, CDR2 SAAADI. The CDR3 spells CASNLGVSDTQYF. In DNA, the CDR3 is TGCGCCAGCAACCTGGGCGTCTCAGATACGCAGTATTTT.

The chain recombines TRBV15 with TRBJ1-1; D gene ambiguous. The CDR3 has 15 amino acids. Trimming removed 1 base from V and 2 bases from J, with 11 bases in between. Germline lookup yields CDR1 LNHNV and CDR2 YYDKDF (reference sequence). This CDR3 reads CATSRGAQINTEAFF. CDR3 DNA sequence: TGTGCCACCAGCAGAGGGGCACAGATTAACACTGAAGCTTTCTTT.

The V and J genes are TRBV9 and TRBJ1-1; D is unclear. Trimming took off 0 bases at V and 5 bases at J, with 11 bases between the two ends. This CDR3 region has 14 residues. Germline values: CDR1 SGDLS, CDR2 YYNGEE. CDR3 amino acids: CASSVAGVGTEAFF. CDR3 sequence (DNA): TGTGCCAGCAGCGTAGCAGGTGTGGGTACTGAAGCTTTCTTT.

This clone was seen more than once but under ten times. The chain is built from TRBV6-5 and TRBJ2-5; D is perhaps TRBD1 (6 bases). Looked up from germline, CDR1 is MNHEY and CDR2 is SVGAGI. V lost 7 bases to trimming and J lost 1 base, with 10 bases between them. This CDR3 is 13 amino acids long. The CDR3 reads CASTPTGQETQYF. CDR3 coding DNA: TGTGCCAGCACCCCGACAGGCCAAGAGACCCAGTACTTC.

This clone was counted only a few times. The CDR3, as DNA: TGCGCCAGCAGCCAAGGAGAGGAGTGGGACCTATCCTATGGCTACACCTTC. As protein: CASSQGEEWDLSYGYTF. The chain recombines TRBV4-1 with TRBJ1-2; TRBD1 is a possible D gene (5 bases). Germline lookup yields CDR1 MGHRA and CDR2 YSYEKL. This CDR3 spans 17 amino acids. V was clipped by 1 base and J by 4 bases, with 19 bases between them.

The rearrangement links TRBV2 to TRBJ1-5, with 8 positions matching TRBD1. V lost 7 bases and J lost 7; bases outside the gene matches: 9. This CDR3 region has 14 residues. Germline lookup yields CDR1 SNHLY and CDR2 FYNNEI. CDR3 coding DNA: TGTGCCAGCAAGACGGACAGGGTGGGACAGCCCCAGCATTTT. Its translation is CASKTDRVGQPQHF.

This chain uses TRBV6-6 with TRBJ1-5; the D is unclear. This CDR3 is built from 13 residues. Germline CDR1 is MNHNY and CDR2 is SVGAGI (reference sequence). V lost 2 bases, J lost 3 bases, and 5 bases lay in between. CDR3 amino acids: CASSYGSNQPQHF. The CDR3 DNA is TGTGCCAGCAGTTACGGCTCCAATCAGCCCCAGCATTTT.

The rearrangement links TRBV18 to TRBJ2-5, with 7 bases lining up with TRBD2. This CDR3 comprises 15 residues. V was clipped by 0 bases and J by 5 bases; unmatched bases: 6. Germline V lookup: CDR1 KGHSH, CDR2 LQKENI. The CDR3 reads CASSPPGGLWETQYF. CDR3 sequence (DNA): TGTGCCAGCTCACCACCGGGAGGGTTGTGGGAGACCCAGTACTTC. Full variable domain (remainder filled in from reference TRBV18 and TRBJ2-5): NAGVMQNPRHLVRRRGQEARLRCSPMKGHSHVYWYRQLPEEGLKFMVYLQKENIIDESGMPKERFSAEFPKEGPSILRIQQVVRGDSAAYFCASSPPGGLWETQYFGPGTRLLVL.

The CDR3 DNA follows: TGTGCCACCAGCGGGTGGGACAGATCAAACAATCAGCCCCAGCATTTT. Its translation is CATSGWDRSNNQPQHF. The V and J genes are TRBV15 and TRBJ1-5, with 7 bases matching TRBD1. The ends lost 5 bases at V and 3 bases at J; junction bases unmatched: 10. Germline loops: CDR1 LNHNV, CDR2 YYDKDF (reference sequence). The CDR3 has 16 residues.

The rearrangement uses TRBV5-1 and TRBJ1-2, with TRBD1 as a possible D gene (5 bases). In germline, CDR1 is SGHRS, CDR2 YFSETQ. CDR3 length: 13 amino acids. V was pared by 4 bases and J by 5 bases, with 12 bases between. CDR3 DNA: TGCGCCAGCAGCCCTGGGACGGTATATGGCTACACCTTC. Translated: CASSPGTVYGYTF.

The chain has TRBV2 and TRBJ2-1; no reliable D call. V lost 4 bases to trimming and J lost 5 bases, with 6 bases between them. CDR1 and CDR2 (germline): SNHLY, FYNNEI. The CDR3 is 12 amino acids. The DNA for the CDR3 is TGTGCCAGCAGTGGACTTCACAATGAGCAGTTCTTC. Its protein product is CASSGLHNEQFF.

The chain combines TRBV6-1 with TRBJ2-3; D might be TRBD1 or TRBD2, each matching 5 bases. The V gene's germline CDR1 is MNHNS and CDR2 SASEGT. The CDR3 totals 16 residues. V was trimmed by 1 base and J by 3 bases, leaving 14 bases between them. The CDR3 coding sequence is TGTGCCAGCAGTGAAGACGGGGCAAGGGGTACAGATACGCAGTATTTT. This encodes CASSEDGARGTDTQYF.

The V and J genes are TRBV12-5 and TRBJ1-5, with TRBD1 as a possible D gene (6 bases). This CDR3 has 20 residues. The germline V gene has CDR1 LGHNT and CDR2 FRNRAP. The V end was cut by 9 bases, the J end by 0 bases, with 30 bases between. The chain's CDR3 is CASYHTPRQELSYSNQPQHF. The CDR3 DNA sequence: TGTGCTAGCTACCACACACCGAGACAGGAGTTATCTTATAGCAATCAGCCCCAGCATTTT.

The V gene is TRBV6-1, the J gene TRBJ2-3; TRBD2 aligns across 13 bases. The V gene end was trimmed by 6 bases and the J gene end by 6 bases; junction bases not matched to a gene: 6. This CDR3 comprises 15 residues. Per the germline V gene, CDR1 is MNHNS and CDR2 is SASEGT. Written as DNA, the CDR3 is TGTGCCAGCAGGCGCACTAGCGGGAGGGGGGATACGCAGTATTTT. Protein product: CASRRTSGRGDTQYF.

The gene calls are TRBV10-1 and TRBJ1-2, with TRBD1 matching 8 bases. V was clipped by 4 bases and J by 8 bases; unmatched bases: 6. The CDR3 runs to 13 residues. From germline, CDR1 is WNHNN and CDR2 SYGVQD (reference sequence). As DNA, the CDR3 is TGCGCCAGCAGTGGAGGGACAGGCTTGGGCTACACCTTC. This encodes CASSGGTGLGYTF.

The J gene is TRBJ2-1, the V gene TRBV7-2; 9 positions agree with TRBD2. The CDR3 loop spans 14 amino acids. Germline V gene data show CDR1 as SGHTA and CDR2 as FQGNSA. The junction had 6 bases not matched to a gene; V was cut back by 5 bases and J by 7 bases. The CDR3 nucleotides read TGTGCCAGCAGCCGCCCGGGACTAGCTAATGAGCAGTTCTTC. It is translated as CASSRPGLANEQFF.